The 30 T cell receptor beta chains in this list originate from one sample, sequenced in a study of CXCR3-negative and CXCR3-positive naive CD8 T cells. UMI-tagged TRB cDNA libraries were built via 5' RACE. From its re-call of the 5' RACE reads, TCRdb lists each CDR3 protein once, without DNA. Across over 70,000 distinct CDR3 sequences, the top ten clones capture about 0.8% of the sample. These receptors are not linked to any known antigen. Findings and caveats of the study: The TRB CDR3s that CXCR3-positive naive cells carried were more hydrophobic than those of CXCR3-negative naive cells.

Sequenced material: naive CXCR3+ CD8+ T cells from blood. Indicated subset: CD45RO-CCR7+CD27+CD95- naive CD8+ T cells expressing CXCR3 (TNR3+). The origin of the receptors is a human donor in good health. Some clones in this sample may be carry-over from other donors' samples.

The genes are TRBV7-9 and TRBJ2-5; TCRdb selects TRBD1, and the lack of DNA leaves this call unchecked. CDR1 SEHNR and CDR2 FQNEAQ come from the germline V gene (reference sequence). The CDR3 runs 16 residues. This CDR3 reads CAILLRDSADQETQYF.

The chain is built from TRBV27 and TRBJ1-6. The CDR3 extends over 15 amino acids. CDR1 is MNHEY, CDR2 SMNVEV, per germline (reference sequence). The CDR3 spells CASSLQGSYNSPLHF.

The chain combines TRBV27 with TRBJ1-4; with no DNA, the TCRdb D assignment of TRBD1 cannot be verified. The CDR3 loop spans 13 amino acids. Germline CDR1 reads MNHEY; CDR2 reads SMNVEV (reference sequence). This CDR3 reads CASSTGAPGKLFF.

This chain joins TRBV20-1 and TRBJ2-2; the D call of TRBD2 rests on TCRdb alone, since no DNA is present to check it. The germline gives CDR1 DFQATT, CDR2 SNEGSKA (reference sequence). The CDR3 totals 16 residues. The CDR3 reads CSARDLGRENTGELFF.

V and J are TRBV29-1 and TRBJ1-2. The CDR3 is 15 amino acids. CDR1 and CDR2 from the germline V gene are SQVTM and ANQGSEA. CDR3 residues: CSVEGGEGANYGYTF.

V is TRBV12-3 or TRBV12-4 and J is TRBJ1-5; the D gene TCRdb calls, TRBD1, cannot be checked with no DNA. CDR3 length equals 12 residues. The CDR3: CASSFGIRSQHF.

The rearrangement links TRBV20-1 to TRBJ2-7; TCRdb's D call, TRBD2, is unchecked because there is no DNA. CDR1 is DFQATT, CDR2 SNEGSKA, per germline (reference sequence). This CDR3 contains 15 residues. CDR3 region: CSARDLTSGGYEQYF.

The chain couples TRBV7-9 to TRBJ1-1; absent DNA, TCRdb's TRBD1 call cannot be checked. CDR1 and CDR2 from the germline V gene are SEHNR and FQNEAQ (reference sequence). The CDR3 is made up of 16 amino acids. CDR3 residues: CASSLARTIENTEAFF.

J is TRBJ2-5 and V is TRBV7-6; TCRdb's assignment of TRBD2 cannot be checked, as there is no DNA. Looked up from germline, CDR1 is SGHVS and CDR2 is FNYEAQ. The CDR3 spans 18 residues. CDR3: CASSLAAGLAGGKETQYF.

The chain employs TRBV28 and TRBJ2-3; TCRdb returns TRBD2, unconfirmable since there is no DNA. The CDR3 has 16 residues. The V gene's germline CDR1 is MDHEN and CDR2 SYDVKM. CDR3: CASSLLAGGPGDTQYF.

The V gene is TRBV20-1, the J gene TRBJ2-7; absent DNA, TCRdb's TRBD1 call cannot be checked. CDR3 size: 14 residues. Germline CDR1 DFQATT, CDR2 SNEGSKA (reference sequence). CDR3 residues: CSATRKTGTYEQYF.

The chain joins TRBV5-6 to TRBJ2-4; as DNA is missing, the TRBD2 call by TCRdb cannot be tested. The CDR3 runs 14 residues. Looked up from germline, CDR1 is SGHDT and CDR2 is YYEEEE. The CDR3 here is CASSPEALGDIQYF.

The rearrangement joins TRBV12-3 or TRBV12-4 to TRBJ1-4; the D call of TRBD1 rests on TCRdb alone, since no DNA is present to check it. The CDR3 contains 16 residues. This chain's CDR3 is CASSPPDLGGREKLFF.

This chain links TRBV14 with TRBJ2-5; TCRdb's D call of TRBD1 is untestable without DNA. Germline-derived CDR1 and CDR2 are SGHDN and FVKESK. This CDR3 spans 16 amino acids. This CDR3 is CASSPPGQGMLETQYF.

V gene TRBV10-2 combines with J gene TRBJ1-1; TCRdb names TRBD1, which stays unverified in the absence of DNA. This CDR3 contains 16 residues. The germline gives CDR1 WSHSY, CDR2 SAAADI. The CDR3 loop reads CASSEFTVGGNTEAFF.

The chain recombines TRBV20-1 with TRBJ2-7; TCRdb designates TRBD2, a call that cannot be tested without DNA. CDR1 and CDR2 (germline): DFQATT, SNEGSKA (reference sequence). The CDR3 extends over 13 amino acids. The CDR3 spells CSAIDPGAYEQYF.

CDR3 sequence: CASSVMGNRPQHF. The rearrangement uses TRBV9 and TRBJ1-5. The V gene's germline CDR1 is SGDLS and CDR2 YYNGEE. The CDR3 is made up of 13 amino acids. Drawing the rest from reference TRBV9 and TRBJ1-5, the complete variable domain is DSGVTQTPKHLITATGQRVTLRCSPRSGDLSVYWYQQSLDQGLQFLIQYYNGEERAKGNILERFSAQQFPDLHSELNLSSLELGDSALYFCASSVMGNRPQHFGDGTRLSIL.

The rearrangement joins TRBV6-4 to TRBJ2-1. Germline-derived CDR1 and CDR2 are MRHNA and SNTAGT. This CDR3 region has 15 residues. CDR3 protein: CASSDGSSASNEQFF.

V and J are TRBV6-5 and TRBJ2-7; TCRdb gives TRBD1 as the D gene, but with no DNA this cannot be confirmed. There are 13 residues in the CDR3. The germline CDR1 and CDR2 sequences are MNHEY and SVGAGI. The CDR3 sequence: CASSYARVSEQYF.

This chain uses TRBV29-1 with TRBJ2-5; TCRdb names TRBD1, which stays unverified in the absence of DNA. The CDR3 is 13 residues long. The germline gives CDR1 SQVTM, CDR2 ANQGSEA. The CDR3 is CSVRQGMQETQYF. The full variable domain, rest sourced from reference TRBV29-1 and TRBJ2-5, is SAVISQKPSRDICQRGTSLTIQCQVDSQVTMMFWYRQQPGQSLTLIATANQGSEATYESGFVIDKFPISRPNLTFSTLTVSNMSPEDSSIYLCSVRQGMQETQYFGPGTRLLVL.

The chain recombines TRBV4-2 with TRBJ1-2; TCRdb's D call, TRBD1, is unchecked because there is no DNA. Germline CDR1 and CDR2: LGHNA and YNFKEQ. The CDR3 loop spans 13 amino acids. The CDR3 is CPSSQGETYGYTF.

CDR3 protein: CASSQDPSQGYEQYF. The V gene is TRBV4-3, the J gene TRBJ2-7; TCRdb names TRBD1, which stays unverified in the absence of DNA. Per the germline V gene, CDR1 is LGHNA and CDR2 is YSLEER. This CDR3 region has 15 residues.

The CDR3 protein is CASSEYGTGLEPLNTEAFF. The gene calls are TRBV25-1 and TRBJ1-1; TCRdb indicates TRBD1, and absent DNA this call remains unverified. Germline values: CDR1 MGHDK, CDR2 SYGVNS. The CDR3 consists of 19 residues.

This chain connects TRBV28 to TRBJ2-7; TCRdb picks TRBD1, but there is no DNA to check that call. The CDR3 length is 14 residues. Germline-derived CDR1 and CDR2 are MDHEN and SYDVKM. CDR3 region: CASSFLQGWYEQYF.

The chain joins TRBV25-1 to TRBJ1-2; TCRdb selects TRBD1, and the lack of DNA leaves this call unchecked. Germline lookup yields CDR1 MGHDK and CDR2 SYGVNS. There are 13 residues in the CDR3. CDR3 region: CASSGGQGFGYTF.

The chain recombines TRBV7-9 with TRBJ2-7; lacking DNA, the TRBD2 call made by TCRdb goes unchecked. There are 17 residues in the CDR3. Germline V lookup: CDR1 SEHNR, CDR2 FQNEAQ (reference sequence). CDR3 region: CASSHRTSGSGSYEQYF.

This chain connects TRBV27 to TRBJ2-1; no DNA is available, so the TRBD2 call from TCRdb remains unchecked. The CDR3 length is 15 residues. CDR1 and CDR2 (germline): MNHEY, SMNVEV (reference sequence). The CDR3 sequence: CASSQTSGSLFEQFF.

This sequence joins TRBV18 and TRBJ2-2. The V gene's germline CDR1 is KGHSH and CDR2 LQKENI. The CDR3 contains 15 residues. The CDR3 protein is CASSPVEPNTGELFF.

The chain couples TRBV20-1 to TRBJ2-7; TCRdb indicates TRBD1, and absent DNA this call remains unverified. Germline loops: CDR1 DFQATT, CDR2 SNEGSKA (reference sequence). There are 13 residues in the CDR3. CDR3 region: CSASGQSDYEQYF.

The V gene is TRBV14, the J gene TRBJ2-1; TCRdb names TRBD2, which stays unverified in the absence of DNA. The CDR3 loop spans 15 amino acids. The germline V gene encodes CDR1 SGHDN and CDR2 FVKESK. CDR3 protein: CASSRLAGGLGEQFF.